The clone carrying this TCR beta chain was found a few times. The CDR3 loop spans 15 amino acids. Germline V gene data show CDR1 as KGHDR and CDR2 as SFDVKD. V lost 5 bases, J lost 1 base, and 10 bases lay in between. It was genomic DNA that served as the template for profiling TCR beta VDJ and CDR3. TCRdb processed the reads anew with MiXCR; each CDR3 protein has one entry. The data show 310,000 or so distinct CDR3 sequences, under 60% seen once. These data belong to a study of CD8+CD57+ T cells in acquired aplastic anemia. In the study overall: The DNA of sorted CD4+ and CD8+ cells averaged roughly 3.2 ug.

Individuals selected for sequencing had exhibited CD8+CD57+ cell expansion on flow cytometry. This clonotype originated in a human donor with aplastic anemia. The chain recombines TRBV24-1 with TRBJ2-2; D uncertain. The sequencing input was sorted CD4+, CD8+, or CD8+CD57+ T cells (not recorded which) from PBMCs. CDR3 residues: CATSVGAGNTGELFF. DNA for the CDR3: TGTGCCACCAGTGTGGGTGCAGGGAACACCGGGGAGCTGTTTTTT.